Detailed here is one T cell receptor (beta chain). This sample stems from a study of cytomegalovirus exposure and HLA in healthy donors. The PCR had 60 Vbeta and 13 Jbeta primers. The table came from immunoSEQ multiplex PCR; TCRdb's copy has only in-frame clones and leaves some out. The repertoire shows almost 40,000 clones; the top ten hold about 3%. V lost 5 bases and J 1 base, leaving 8 bases between the germline ends. Germline assignment: CDR1 LNHNV and CDR2 YYDKDF (reference sequence). The CDR3 is 13 amino acids. This chain uses TRBV15 with TRBJ1-1, with D unclear. The receptor was isolated from a woman in her twenties or thirties in good health and CMV-seropositive. The sample comprised PBMCs. The CDR3 loop is CATSGGPNTEAFF. In nucleotides, the CDR3 is TGTGCCACCAGCGGCGGGCCGAACACTGAAGCTTTCTTT.